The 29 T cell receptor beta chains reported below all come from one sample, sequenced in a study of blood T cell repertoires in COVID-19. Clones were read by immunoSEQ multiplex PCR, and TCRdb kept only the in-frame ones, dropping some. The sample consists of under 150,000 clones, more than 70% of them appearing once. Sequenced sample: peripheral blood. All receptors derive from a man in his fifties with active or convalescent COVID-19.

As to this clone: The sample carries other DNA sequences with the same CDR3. The CDR3 nucleotides read TGTGCCAGCAGTTTCGGACAGGCTGGAAACACCATATATTTT. Amino acid sequence: CASSFGQAGNTIYF. V is TRBV28 and J is TRBJ1-3; 7 nucleotides match TRBD1. The length of the CDR3 is 14 residues. Trimming cost V 3 bases and J 2 bases; bases outside gene matches: 1. CDR1 is MDHEN and CDR2 is SYDVKM in the germline V gene.

The CDR3 sequence: CASSVRTANSPLHF. In DNA form, the CDR3 reads TGTGCCAGCAGCGTACGGACAGCGAATTCACCCCTCCACTTT. The chain recombines TRBV7-2 with TRBJ1-6; TRBD1 is a possible D gene (6 bases). The CDR3 has 14 amino acids. V lost 5 bases and J lost 7, with 12 bases in between. The germline V gene has CDR1 SGHTA and CDR2 FQGNSA.

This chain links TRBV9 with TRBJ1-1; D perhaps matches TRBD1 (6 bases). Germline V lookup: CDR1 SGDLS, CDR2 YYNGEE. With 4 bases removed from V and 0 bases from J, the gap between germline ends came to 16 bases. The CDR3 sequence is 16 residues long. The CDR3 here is CASSPEGGHMNTEAFF. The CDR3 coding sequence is TGTGCCAGCAGCCCCGAGGGGGGGCACATGAACACTGAAGCTTTCTTT.

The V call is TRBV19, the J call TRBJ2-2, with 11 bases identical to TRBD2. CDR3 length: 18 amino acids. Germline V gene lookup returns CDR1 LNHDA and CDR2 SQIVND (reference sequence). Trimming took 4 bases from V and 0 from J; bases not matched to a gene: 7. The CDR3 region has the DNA TGTGCCAGTAGTACCGGGACTAGCGGATACGCGAACACCGGGGAGCTGTTTTTT. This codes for CASSTGTSGYANTGELFF.

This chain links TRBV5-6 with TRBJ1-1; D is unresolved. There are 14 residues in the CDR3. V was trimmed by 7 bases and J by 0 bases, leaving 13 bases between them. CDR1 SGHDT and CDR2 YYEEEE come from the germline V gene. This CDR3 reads CASGLRVLNTEAFF. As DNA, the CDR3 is TGTGCCAGCGGTCTTAGAGTTTTGAACACTGAAGCTTTCTTT.

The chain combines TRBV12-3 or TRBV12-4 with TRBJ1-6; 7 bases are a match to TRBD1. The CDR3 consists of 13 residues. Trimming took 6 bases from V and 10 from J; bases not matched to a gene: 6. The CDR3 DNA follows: TGTGCCAGCAGGTCGACAGGGCGATCACCCCTCCACTTT. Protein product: CASRSTGRSPLHF.

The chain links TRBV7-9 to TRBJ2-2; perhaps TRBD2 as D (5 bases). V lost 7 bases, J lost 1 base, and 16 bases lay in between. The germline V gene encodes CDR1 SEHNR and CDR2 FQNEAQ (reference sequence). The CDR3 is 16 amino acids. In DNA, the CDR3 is TGTGCCAGCACCCCGCGGGCGTCCGTGAACACCGGGGAGCTGTTTTTT. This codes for CASTPRASVNTGELFF.

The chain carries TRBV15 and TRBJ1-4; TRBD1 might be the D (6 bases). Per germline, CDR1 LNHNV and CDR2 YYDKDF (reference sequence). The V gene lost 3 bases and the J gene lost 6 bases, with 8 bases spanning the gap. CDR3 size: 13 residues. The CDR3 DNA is TGTGCCACCAGCAGCCCAGGGGATGAAAAACTGTTTTTT. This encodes CATSSPGDEKLFF.

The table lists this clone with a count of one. CDR3: CASSFQGPMETQYF. The DNA of the CDR3 is TGTGCCAGCAGCTTCCAGGGCCCCATGGAGACCCAGTACTTC. The chain carries TRBV7-9 and TRBJ2-5; a weak D match, TRBD1 (5 bases). V shed 3 bases and J shed 5 bases, with 13 bases lying between them. The CDR3 is made up of 14 amino acids. The germline CDR1 and CDR2 sequences are SEHNR and FQNEAQ (reference sequence).

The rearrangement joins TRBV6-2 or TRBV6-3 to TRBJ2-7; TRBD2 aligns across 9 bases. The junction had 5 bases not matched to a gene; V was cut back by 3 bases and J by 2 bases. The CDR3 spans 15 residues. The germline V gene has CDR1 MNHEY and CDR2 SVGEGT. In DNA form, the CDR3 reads TGTGCCAGCAGTTATCGGCTAGCGGGAACCTACGAGCAGTACTTC. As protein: CASSYRLAGTYEQYF.

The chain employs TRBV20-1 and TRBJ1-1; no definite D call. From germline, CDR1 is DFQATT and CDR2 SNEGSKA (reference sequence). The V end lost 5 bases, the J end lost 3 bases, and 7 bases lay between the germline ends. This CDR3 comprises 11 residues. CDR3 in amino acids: CSALGDTEAFF. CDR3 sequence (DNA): TGCAGTGCTTTGGGAGACACTGAAGCTTTCTTT.

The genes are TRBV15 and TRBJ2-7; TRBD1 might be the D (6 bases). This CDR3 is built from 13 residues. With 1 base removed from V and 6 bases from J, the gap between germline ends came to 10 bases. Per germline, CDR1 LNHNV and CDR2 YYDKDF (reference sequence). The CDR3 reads CATSRAQGTEQYF. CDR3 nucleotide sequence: TGTGCCACCAGCAGAGCTCAGGGGACCGAGCAGTACTTC.

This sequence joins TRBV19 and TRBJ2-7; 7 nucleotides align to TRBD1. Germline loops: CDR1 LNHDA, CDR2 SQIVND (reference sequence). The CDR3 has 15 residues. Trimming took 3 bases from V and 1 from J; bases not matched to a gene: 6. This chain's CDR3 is CASSIQGVGSYEQYF. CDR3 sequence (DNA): TGTGCCAGTAGTATCCAGGGGGTCGGTTCCTACGAGCAGTACTTC.

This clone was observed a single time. This CDR3 reads CASGHTSGANVLTF. The CDR3 coding sequence is TGTGCCAGCGGGCACACCTCTGGGGCCAACGTCCTGACTTTC. The chain links TRBV6-5 to TRBJ2-6, with no clear D. CDR3 length equals 14 residues. Germline V gene sequence: CDR1 MNHEY, CDR2 SVGAGI. V shed 8 bases and J shed 0 bases, with 8 bases lying between them.

CDR3 bases: TGCGCCAGCAGCCATCGCCTAGCGGGAGGGTTGGGCTCCTACGAGCAGTACTTC. Translated: CASSHRLAGGLGSYEQYF. The rearrangement joins TRBV4-1 to TRBJ2-7; the match to TRBD2 covers 12 bases. Germline V lookup: CDR1 MGHRA, CDR2 YSYEKL. The CDR3 is 18 residues long. V was clipped by 3 bases and J by 0 bases; unmatched bases: 9.

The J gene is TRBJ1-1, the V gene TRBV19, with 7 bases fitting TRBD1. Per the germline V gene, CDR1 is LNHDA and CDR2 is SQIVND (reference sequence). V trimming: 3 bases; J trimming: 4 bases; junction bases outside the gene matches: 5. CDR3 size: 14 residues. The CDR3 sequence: CASSIQGVVTEAFF. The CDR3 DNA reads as TGTGCCAGTAGTATTCAGGGGGTGGTCACTGAAGCTTTCTTT.

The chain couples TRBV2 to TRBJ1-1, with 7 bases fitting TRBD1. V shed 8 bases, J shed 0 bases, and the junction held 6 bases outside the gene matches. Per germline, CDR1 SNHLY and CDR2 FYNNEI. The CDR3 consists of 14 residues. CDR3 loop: CASGTEKMNTEAFF. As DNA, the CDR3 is TGTGCCAGCGGGACAGAAAAGATGAACACTGAAGCTTTCTTT.

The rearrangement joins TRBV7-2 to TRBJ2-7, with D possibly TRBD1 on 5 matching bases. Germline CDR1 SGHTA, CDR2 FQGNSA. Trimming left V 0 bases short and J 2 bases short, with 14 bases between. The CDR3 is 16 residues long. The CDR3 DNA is TGTGCCAGCAGCTTAGCTGGGCAGGGCGCGGCCTACGAGCAGTACTTC. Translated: CASSLAGQGAAYEQYF.

CDR3 nucleotides: TGTGCCAGCAGTGAAGAACGGGGGATTTCCACAGATACGCAGTATTTT. Translation: CASSEERGISTDTQYF. The V call is TRBV25-1, the J call TRBJ2-3; a possible D gene is TRBD2 (6 bases). There are 16 residues in the CDR3. V lost 2 bases, J lost 2 bases, and 14 bases lay in between. Germline V CDR1 and CDR2: MGHDK, SYGVNS.

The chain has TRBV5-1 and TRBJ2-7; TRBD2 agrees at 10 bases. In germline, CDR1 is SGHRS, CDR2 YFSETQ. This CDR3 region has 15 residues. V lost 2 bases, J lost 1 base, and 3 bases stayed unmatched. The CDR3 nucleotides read TGCGCCAGCAGCTTAACTAGCGGGATTTCCTACGAGCAGTACTTC. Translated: CASSLTSGISYEQYF.

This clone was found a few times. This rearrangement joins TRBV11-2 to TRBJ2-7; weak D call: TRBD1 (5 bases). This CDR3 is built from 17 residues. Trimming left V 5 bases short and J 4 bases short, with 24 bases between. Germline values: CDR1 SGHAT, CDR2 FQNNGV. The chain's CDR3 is CASSPNLGAASLYEQYF. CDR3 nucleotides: TGTGCCAGCAGCCCGAATCTAGGGGCAGCGTCCTTGTACGAGCAGTACTTC.

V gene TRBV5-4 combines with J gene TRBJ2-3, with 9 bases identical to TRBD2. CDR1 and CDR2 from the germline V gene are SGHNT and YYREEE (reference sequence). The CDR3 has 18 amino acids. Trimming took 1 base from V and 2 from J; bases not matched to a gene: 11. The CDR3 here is CASSLMRLAEGYTDTQYF. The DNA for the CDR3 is TGTGCCAGCAGCTTGATGCGACTAGCGGAGGGATACACAGATACGCAGTATTTT.

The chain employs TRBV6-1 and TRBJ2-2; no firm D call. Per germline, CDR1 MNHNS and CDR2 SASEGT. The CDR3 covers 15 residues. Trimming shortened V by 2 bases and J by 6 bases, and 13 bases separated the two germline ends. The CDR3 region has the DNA TGTGCCAGCAGTGAAATGTTGCGGAAGGCCGGGGAGCTGTTTTTT. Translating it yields CASSEMLRKAGELFF.

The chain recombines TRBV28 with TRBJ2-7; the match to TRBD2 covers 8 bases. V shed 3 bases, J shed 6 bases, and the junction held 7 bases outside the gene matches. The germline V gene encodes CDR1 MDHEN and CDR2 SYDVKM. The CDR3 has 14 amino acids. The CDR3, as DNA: TGTGCCAGCAGTTTCTTGAGCGGGAGAGGCGAGCAGTACTTC. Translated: CASSFLSGRGEQYF.

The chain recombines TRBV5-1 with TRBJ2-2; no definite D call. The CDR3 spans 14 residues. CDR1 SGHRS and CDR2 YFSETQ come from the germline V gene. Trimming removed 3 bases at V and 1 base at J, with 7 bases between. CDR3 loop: CASSSMLNTGELFF. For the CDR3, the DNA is TGCGCCAGCAGCTCTATGTTGAACACCGGGGAGCTGTTTTTT.

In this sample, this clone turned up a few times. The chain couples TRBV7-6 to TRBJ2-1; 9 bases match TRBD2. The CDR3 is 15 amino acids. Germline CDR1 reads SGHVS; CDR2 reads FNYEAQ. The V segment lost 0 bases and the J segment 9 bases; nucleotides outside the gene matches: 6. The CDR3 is CASSLAAVAGVEQFF. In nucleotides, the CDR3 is TGTGCCAGCAGCTTAGCGGCAGTAGCGGGAGTTGAGCAGTTCTTC.

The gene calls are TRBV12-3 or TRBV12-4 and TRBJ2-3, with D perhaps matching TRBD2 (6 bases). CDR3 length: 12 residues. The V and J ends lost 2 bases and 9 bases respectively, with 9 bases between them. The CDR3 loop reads CASSLIAETQYF. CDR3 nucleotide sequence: TGTGCCAGCAGTTTAATAGCGGAGACGCAGTATTTT.

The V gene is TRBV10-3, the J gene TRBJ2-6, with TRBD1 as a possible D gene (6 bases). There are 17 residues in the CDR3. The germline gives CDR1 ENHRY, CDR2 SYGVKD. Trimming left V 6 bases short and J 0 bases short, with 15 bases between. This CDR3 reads CAIRKTGILSGANVLTF. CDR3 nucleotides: TGTGCCATCAGGAAGACAGGTATACTCTCTGGGGCCAACGTCCTGACTTTC.

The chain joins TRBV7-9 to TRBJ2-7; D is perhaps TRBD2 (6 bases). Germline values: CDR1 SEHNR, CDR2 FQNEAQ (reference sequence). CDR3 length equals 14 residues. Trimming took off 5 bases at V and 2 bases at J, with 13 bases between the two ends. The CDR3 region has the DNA TGTGCCAGCAGCCCCCTTTCTAGCGCCTACGAGCAGTACTTC. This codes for CASSPLSSAYEQYF.